This passage covers 14 T cell receptor beta chains from one sample sequenced in a study of breast tumors, draining lymph nodes, adjacent tissues. Breast cancer patients provided tissue from their axillary draining lymph nodes. Using its own MiXCR run on the multiplex PCR reads, TCRdb lists one record per CDR3 protein. The sample lists some 250,000 distinct CDR3 sequences, under 40% occurring once. What was sequenced was axillary lymph node tissue. The receptors originated from a female donor with breast cancer. Some clones in this sample may be carry-over from other donors' samples.

In this sample, this clonotype turned up a few times. This chain connects TRBV5-1 to TRBJ1-6; tentatively, D is TRBD1 (6 bases). The V end was cut by 3 bases, the J end by 5 bases, with 15 bases between. Germline V gene sequence: CDR1 SGHRS, CDR2 YFSETQ. This CDR3 spans 16 amino acids. The CDR3 nucleotides read TGCGCCAGCAGCTCGAGCGGGGGGGCTAATAATTCACCCCTCCACTTT. This translates into CASSSSGGANNSPLHF.

This sequence joins TRBV28 and TRBJ1-4; a weak D match, TRBD1 (5 bases). With 2 bases removed from V and 5 bases from J, the gap between germline ends came to 15 bases. Looked up from germline, CDR1 is MDHEN and CDR2 is SYDVKM. This CDR3 spans 16 amino acids. As DNA, the CDR3 is TGTGCCAGCAGTTTACGAGACCGACAGTCAAATGAAAAACTGTTTTTT. Translation gives CASSLRDRQSNEKLFF. Combining the CDR3 with reference TRBV28 and TRBJ1-4 gives the whole variable domain DVKVTQSSRYLVKRTGEKVFLECVQDMDHENMFWYRQDPGLGLRLIYFSYDVKMKEKGDIPEGYSVSREKKERFSLILESASTNQTSMYLCASSLRDRQSNEKLFFGSGTQLSVL.

For this clonotype: A much larger clone is a single base away; this may be a read error. V usage is TRBV5-8 and J usage is TRBJ2-3; TRBD1 is a possible D gene (5 bases). V was cut by 4 bases and J by 0 bases, with 12 bases left in between. Germline loops: CDR1 SGHTS, CDR2 YDEGEE. CDR3 length: 15 amino acids. The CDR3 spells CASSGRTTSTDTQYF. The CDR3 nucleotides are TGTGCCAGCAGCGGCAGGACAACCAGCACAGATACGCAGTATTTT.

The chain joins TRBV20-1 to TRBJ1-2; 10 positions match TRBD1. CDR1 and CDR2 from the germline V gene are DFQATT and SNEGSKA (reference sequence). The CDR3 sequence is 12 residues long. The trim removed 6 bases at V and 12 bases at J, leaving 10 bases unmatched. DNA of the CDR3: TGCAGTGCAACCGGGACAGGGGCCGGAAACACCTTC. Encoded protein: CSATGTGAGNTF.

In the case of this clonotype: The junction does not match germline at one end; this may be a read error. The genes are TRBV7-7 and TRBJ1-2, with TRBD1 matching over 12 bases. CDR1 SSHAT and CDR2 FNYEAQ come from the germline V gene (reference sequence). The CDR3 consists of 14 residues. The CDR3 DNA reads as TGTGCTAGCAGCTGGGGACAGGGGGCCCACGGCTACACCTTC. This gives the protein CASSWGQGAHGYTF.

Many counts were recorded for this clonotype. V is TRBV7-9 and J is TRBJ2-5; the match to TRBD1 covers 8 bases. The CDR3 is 14 amino acids. CDR1 SEHNR and CDR2 FQNEAQ come from the germline V gene (reference sequence). The V segment lost 5 bases and the J segment 5 bases; nucleotides outside the gene matches: 7. The CDR3 DNA is TGTGCCAGCAGCCCCAGTGGACAGGGCGAGACCCAGTACTTC. This gives the protein CASSPSGQGETQYF.

This clonotype was detected only a few times. The V and J genes are TRBV11-2 and TRBJ2-5; 7 nucleotides match TRBD2. V lost 2 bases to trimming and J lost 0 bases; unmatched junction nucleotides: 6. CDR1 and CDR2 from the germline V gene are SGHAT and FQNNGV. CDR3 length: 16 amino acids. In DNA, the CDR3 is TGTGCCAGCAGCTTATTAAGCGGGACCAACCAAGAGACCCAGTACTTC. Translating it yields CASSLLSGTNQETQYF.

This clonotype was recorded many times. The CDR3 DNA reads as TGTGCCAGCAGCCAAGGGCGCCGCACAGATACGCAGTATTTT. The encoded protein is CASSQGRRTDTQYF. This chain links TRBV7-2 with TRBJ2-3; D is uncertain. CDR1 is SGHTA and CDR2 is FQGNSA in the germline V gene. The V end was cut by 5 bases, the J end by 1 base, with 10 bases between. The CDR3 consists of 14 residues.

This chain uses TRBV2 with TRBJ1-4; D gene ambiguous. Per germline, CDR1 SNHLY and CDR2 FYNNEI. With 4 bases removed from V and 10 bases from J, the gap between germline ends came to 10 bases. This CDR3 has 12 residues. CDR3 sequence: CASSGEGGKLFF. CDR3 nucleotides: TGTGCCAGCAGTGGGGAGGGAGGAAAACTGTTTTTT.

The chain recombines TRBV6-2 or TRBV6-3 with TRBJ2-1, with D perhaps matching TRBD1 (6 bases). Germline V gives CDR1 MNHEY, CDR2 SVGEGT. CDR3 length: 15 residues. Trimming left V 8 bases short and J 0 bases short, with 14 bases between. Here the CDR3 reads CASGLGTFSYNEQFF. CDR3 in DNA: TGTGCCAGCGGTTTGGGGACATTCTCCTACAATGAGCAGTTCTTC.

This clonotype has ten or more counts. V is TRBV20-1 and J is TRBJ2-2, with TRBD1 matching over 8 bases. The CDR3 consists of 15 residues. Germline values: CDR1 DFQATT, CDR2 SNEGSKA (reference sequence). The V gene end was trimmed by 3 bases and the J gene end by 4 bases; junction bases not matched to a gene: 7. CDR3 in DNA: TGCAGTGCTAGTCGCGGACAGGGCGGCACCGGGGAGCTGTTTTTT. Translating gives CSASRGQGGTGELFF.

Turning to this clonotype: The junction does not match germline at one end; this may be a read error. The chain carries TRBV7-2 and TRBJ2-4; D is perhaps TRBD2 (5 bases). Germline-derived CDR1 and CDR2 are SGHTA and FQGNSA. The CDR3 spans 15 residues. The CDR3 region has the DNA TGTGCCAGCTCACCACCGCCGGACGGGAAAAACATTCAGCACTTC. Translating it yields CASSPPPDGKNIQHF.

The table lists this clonotype with many counts. The chain recombines TRBV20-1 with TRBJ1-2, with D perhaps matching TRBD1 (5 bases). The CDR3 loop spans 12 amino acids. Deletions cut 3 bases from V and 2 bases from J, with 7 bases between. The germline V gene encodes CDR1 DFQATT and CDR2 SNEGSKA (reference sequence). The DNA of the CDR3 is TGCAGTGCTAGCGACAGAAACTATGGCTACACCTTC. It translates to CSASDRNYGYTF.

This clonotype was detected many times. The J gene is TRBJ2-3, the V gene TRBV20-1, with 8 bases lining up with TRBD2. V gave up 2 bases and J gave up 6 bases; unmatched junction bases: 16. The germline CDR1 and CDR2 sequences are DFQATT and SNEGSKA (reference sequence). The CDR3 consists of 17 residues. The CDR3 DNA is TGCAGTGCTAGAACTTTGAAGGGCGGGAGGCAGGGGGATACGCAGTATTTT. Its protein product is CSARTLKGGRQGDTQYF.